This T cell receptor beta chain was sequenced in a study of cytomegalovirus exposure and HLA in healthy donors. About the research overall: Of all 400 or so donors who were genotyped, 75% to 90% belonged to the Caucasian-associated ancestry cluster.

As concerns this clone: The antigen is unknown.

Notes on the study in general: Within a later analysis, the majority of CMV-associated TCR beta chains appeared HLA-restricted.

The CDR3 covers 15 residues. Trimming removed 4 bases from V and 1 base from J; junction bases left unmatched: 7. CDR1 is SGHRS and CDR2 is YFSETQ in the germline V gene. In the PCR, 60 Vbeta and 13 Jbeta primers were used. Assay used: immunoSEQ multiplex PCR; TCRdb lists only in-frame clones, some missing. The sample records about 87,000 clones, 74% being singletons. The rearrangement uses TRBV5-1 and TRBJ1-1, with 7 bases aligning to TRBD1. The receptor was derived from a man aged 25 to 40 in good health and CMV-seropositive. Sample: PBMCs. The CDR3 DNA is TGCGCCAGCAGCCCCTCGGGACAGACGAACACTGAAGCTTTCTTT. Amino acid sequence: CASSPSGQTNTEAFF.